The 12 T cell receptor beta chains listed next were all sequenced from one sample in a study of Ad26.COV2.S vaccination and SARS-CoV-2 variants. Treatment: roughly 18 received Ad26.COV2.S at low or high dose, single or two shots; 5 received placebo; per-sample allocation not given. Sampling occurred on day 63 after the first vaccine or placebo injection. The table came from immunoSEQ multiplex PCR; TCRdb's copy has only in-frame clones and leaves some out. The sample yields around 400,000 clones, about 80% seen once. The sequences come from peripheral blood, collected in a trial of Ad26.COV2.S vaccine versus placebo. The receptor source for this set is a person between 18 and 59 years old who received the Ad26.COV2.S COVID-19 vaccine or a placebo.

J is TRBJ2-1 and V is TRBV6-2 or TRBV6-3, with D possibly being TRBD1 (6 bases). Germline V lookup: CDR1 MNHEY, CDR2 SVGEGT. The CDR3 runs to 13 residues. With 6 bases removed from V and 6 bases from J, the gap between germline ends came to 12 bases. In DNA form, the CDR3 reads TGTGCCAGCAGCCGCAGGGGTCCCAATGAGCAGTTCTTC. Encoded protein: CASSRRGPNEQFF.

Here the CDR3 reads CASSLAGQGISSGANVLTF. The DNA of the CDR3 is TGTGCCAGCAGCTTGGCCGGACAGGGAATATCCTCTGGGGCCAACGTCCTGACTTTC. The chain joins TRBV5-4 to TRBJ2-6; 8 bases line up with TRBD1. Trimming at V came to 0 bases and at J to 0 bases, leaving 8 bases not matched to a gene. Looked up from germline, CDR1 is SGHNT and CDR2 is YYREEE (reference sequence). CDR3 length: 19 amino acids.

The genes are TRBV7-2 and TRBJ2-1; 11 nucleotides line up with TRBD2. V was pared by 5 bases and J by 7 bases, with 7 bases of the junction left unmatched. In germline, CDR1 is SGHTA, CDR2 FQGNSA. This CDR3 spans 15 amino acids. The CDR3 protein is CASSTSSGGGNEQFF. DNA for the CDR3: TGTGCCAGCAGCACGAGTAGCGGGGGGGGGAATGAGCAGTTCTTC.

The chain combines TRBV19 with TRBJ1-1; no reliable D call. CDR1 and CDR2 (germline): LNHDA, SQIVND (reference sequence). This CDR3 is built from 14 residues. V lost 0 bases and J 7 bases, leaving 12 bases between the germline ends. In nucleotides, the CDR3 is TGTGCCAGTAGTATAGAAGGCGGAGATTATGAAGCTTTCTTT. This gives the protein CASSIEGGDYEAFF.

The chain joins TRBV2 to TRBJ1-5, with TRBD1 as a possible D gene (5 bases). Trimming removed 7 bases from V and 0 bases from J, with 13 bases in between. The CDR3 has 15 residues. Germline V gene sequence: CDR1 SNHLY, CDR2 FYNNEI. The CDR3 DNA reads as TGTGCCAGCAATGGGGGAACTTTTAGCAATCAGCCCCAGCATTTT. Amino acid sequence: CASNGGTFSNQPQHF.

This chain joins TRBV6-2 or TRBV6-3 and TRBJ1-1; D call uncertain. Trimming took 3 bases from V and 7 from J, leaving 15 bases between them. The CDR3 has 14 residues. Germline V gene lookup returns CDR1 MNHEY and CDR2 SVGEGT. The CDR3 spells CASSYNPKIREAFF. DNA for the CDR3: TGTGCCAGCAGTTATAACCCAAAGATTCGTGAAGCTTTCTTT.

The chain uses TRBV18 and TRBJ1-1; D is perhaps TRBD1 (6 bases). This CDR3 region has 15 residues. Looked up from germline, CDR1 is KGHSH and CDR2 is LQKENI. Trimming took 4 bases from V and 0 from J, leaving 12 bases between them. DNA of the CDR3: TGTGCCAGCTCACGAGGGACATCCATGAACACTGAAGCTTTCTTT. Protein: CASSRGTSMNTEAFF. Full variable domain (missing parts from reference TRBV18 and TRBJ1-1): NAGVMQNPRHLVRRRGQEARLRCSPMKGHSHVYWYRQLPEEGLKFMVYLQKENIIDESGMPKERFSAEFPKEGPSILRIQQVVRGDSAAYFCASSRGTSMNTEAFFGQGTRLTVV.

Concerning this clone itself: The sample carries other DNA sequences with the same CDR3. The chain carries TRBV24-1 and TRBJ2-5; unclear D gene. V gave up 0 bases and J gave up 5 bases, with 3 bases separating them. Germline assignment: CDR1 KGHDR and CDR2 SFDVKD. The CDR3 extends over 12 amino acids. The CDR3 DNA sequence: TGTGCCACCAGTGATTTGGGGGAGACCCAGTACTTC. Its protein is CATSDLGETQYF.

A few counts support this clone. The chain recombines TRBV4-3 with TRBJ1-4; 7 positions agree with TRBD1. CDR1 and CDR2 (germline): LGHNA, YSLEER. With V trimmed by 5 bases and J by 8 bases, 8 bases remained unmatched. This CDR3 contains 14 residues. CDR3 sequence (DNA): TGCGCCAGCAGCGACAGGGTTTGGGGAGAAAAACTGTTTTTT. Protein product: CASSDRVWGEKLFF.

The chain has TRBV4-1 and TRBJ1-2; the D is unclear. The CDR3 has 15 amino acids. CDR1 is MGHRA and CDR2 is YSYEKL in the germline V gene. Trimming shortened V by 3 bases and J by 0 bases, and 11 bases separated the two germline ends. CDR3 DNA: TGCGCCAGCAGCCACCCCCAGGCGGCTAACTATGGCTACACCTTC. It translates to CASSHPQAANYGYTF.

V usage is TRBV25-1 and J usage is TRBJ2-5; D is uncertain. Germline loops: CDR1 MGHDK, CDR2 SYGVNS. Trimming stripped 0 bases from V and 2 bases from J, with 10 bases between. The CDR3 sequence is 15 residues long. CDR3 DNA: TGTGCCAGCAGTGAATACAAAGGGCGGCAAGAGACCCAGTACTTC. This encodes CASSEYKGRQETQYF.

There are a few counts of this clone. CDR3 sequence (DNA): TGTGCCAGCCGGAGACAGGGATTATCAAACACCATATATTTT. It yields the protein CASRRQGLSNTIYF. The chain joins TRBV21-1 to TRBJ1-3; no check of the table's D call, TRBD1, against the DNA was made. TRBV21-1 is classified as a pseudogene. This CDR3 comprises 14 residues.